This paragraph reports one TCR beta chain. Antigen: not known. The source of the sample is a study of long-term antiretroviral therapy in people with HIV. The immunoSEQ assay was v3.0, run at survey level. Generated by immunoSEQ multiplex PCR, the TCRdb table keeps only in-frame clones and is missing some. Of some 21,000 clones detected, over 75% appear once; the ten largest clones hold around 8.6%. Before DNA extraction, about 1-11 million cryopreserved PBMC were held in the samples. This CDR3 comprises 13 residues. Trimming removed 5 bases from V and 6 bases from J, with 13 bases in between. CDR1 SEHNR and CDR2 FQNEAQ come from the germline V gene (reference sequence). Findings of the study overall: HIV repertoires covered narrower CDR3 length ranges than controls did. Once patients were on ART, diversity went higher but still fell short of transplant donor controls. Adherence to ART, viral resistance and therapy changes lacked any data.

This material consisted of unsorted PBMCs, taken 0.2 years before starting antiretroviral therapy. The J gene is TRBJ1-1, the V gene TRBV7-9, with a tentative D call TRBD1 (5 bases). The receptor was isolated from a man aged 18 to 30 with HIV. DNA of the CDR3: TGTGCCAGCAGCCCCCCGGGGGAGTCTGAAGCTTTCTTT. Its translation is CASSPPGESEAFF.